This T cell receptor beta chain was sequenced during a study of cytomegalovirus exposure and HLA in healthy donors. In the case of this clone: The antigen is not known.

Study-wide points: Reports showed the classifier diagnosing cytomegalovirus status with high specificity and sensitivity. Most TCR sequences proved rare, with some public TCRs found in many donors.

Libraries were prepared by immunoSEQ multiplex PCR; TCRdb keeps only in-frame clonotypes and omits some of them. The sample has fewer than 250,000 clones, 85% to 90% seen once. The germline V gene has CDR1 SGHDT and CDR2 YYEEEE. The CDR3 runs to 12 residues. V shed 4 bases and J shed 5 bases, with 9 bases lying between them. The clonotype comes from a man aged 18 to 30 in good health and CMV-seronegative. The sample comprised PBMCs. The chain has TRBV5-6 and TRBJ1-2; D may be TRBD1 (5 bases). For the CDR3, the DNA is TGTGCCAGCAGCCAGGGCTTATATGGCTACACCTTC. It is translated as CASSQGLYGYTF.